Each of the 7 T cell receptor beta chains below was sequenced from the same sample in a study of blood T cell repertoires in COVID-19. Here immunoSEQ multiplex PCR was the method, and the copy in TCRdb shows in-frame clones only, minus some. The table records about 280,000 clones, around 85% of them present only once. Sequencing used peripheral blood. The receptors derive from a man aged 45-65 years with active or convalescent COVID-19.

The CDR3 nucleotides read TGTGCCAGCAGAGTAGGGGTTTATGGCTACACCTTC. This encodes CASRVGVYGYTF. The chain carries TRBV28 and TRBJ1-2; D is perhaps TRBD1 (5 bases). This CDR3 region has 12 residues. Trimming shortened V by 6 bases and J by 5 bases, and 10 bases separated the two germline ends. Germline values: CDR1 MDHEN, CDR2 SYDVKM.

The gene calls are TRBV27 and TRBJ2-5; D gene uncertain. Germline-derived CDR1 and CDR2 are MNHEY and SMNVEV (reference sequence). With 6 bases removed from V and 3 bases from J, the gap between germline ends came to 11 bases. The CDR3 totals 13 residues. DNA of the CDR3: TGTGCCAGCAGCAACCTAGATAAAGAGACCCAGTACTTC. This codes for CASSNLDKETQYF.

This clone showed up just once. The chain links TRBV7-9 to TRBJ1-1; 7 nucleotides align to TRBD1. The junction had 6 bases not matched to a gene; V was cut back by 6 bases and J by 5 bases. The germline V gene encodes CDR1 SEHNR and CDR2 FQNEAQ (reference sequence). The CDR3 contains 13 residues. The DNA for the CDR3 is TGTGCCAGCAGGGCGACAGGGAAAACTGAAGCTTTCTTT. Its translation: CASRATGKTEAFF.

The rearrangement uses TRBV18 and TRBJ2-7; 7 positions agree with TRBD2. V gave up 1 base and J gave up 0 bases; unmatched junction bases: 15. CDR1 and CDR2 (germline): KGHSH, LQKENI. The CDR3 totals 19 residues. In nucleotides, the CDR3 is TGTGCCAGCTCACCACTTTTCCTCGCGGGAGCCTCGAGCTCCTACGAGCAGTACTTC. Translation gives CASSPLFLAGASSSYEQYF.

V is TRBV24-1 and J is TRBJ2-7; a possible D gene is TRBD2 (6 bases). Germline V gives CDR1 KGHDR, CDR2 SFDVKD. The CDR3 is 14 residues long. Trimming removed 3 bases at V and 3 bases at J, with 11 bases between. CDR3 nucleotide sequence: TGTGCCACCAGTGATAGGACTACCAACTACGAGCAGTACTTC. This gives the protein CATSDRTTNYEQYF.

The rearrangement joins TRBV12-5 to TRBJ1-1; D possibly corresponds to TRBD1 (5 bases). V lost 6 bases and J lost 3, with 14 bases in between. The CDR3 totals 14 residues. Germline CDR1 LGHNT, CDR2 FRNRAP. The CDR3 protein is CASGPRGGDTEAFF. For the CDR3, the DNA is TGTGCTAGTGGCCCTCGGGGGGGGGACACTGAAGCTTTCTTT.

The rearrangement uses TRBV4-1 and TRBJ2-3; TRBD2 aligns across 8 bases. Germline V gene sequence: CDR1 MGHRA, CDR2 YSYEKL. This CDR3 has 15 residues. V gave up 6 bases and J gave up 1 base; unmatched junction bases: 6. The DNA of the CDR3 is TGCGCCAGCAGTTACACTAGCGGACGCACAGATACGCAGTATTTT. As protein: CASSYTSGRTDTQYF.